This record covers a single T cell receptor beta chain. What it recognizes is unknown. Profiled with immunoSEQ multiplex PCR; TCRdb holds only in-frame clones, not every one. The table shows 100,000 to 150,000 clones, with roughly 89% occurring only once. CDR3 length equals 16 residues. Germline V gene lookup returns CDR1 MDHEN and CDR2 SYDVKM. Unmatched junction bases numbered 10, after V lost 9 bases and J lost 0 bases. The data belong to a study of cytomegalovirus exposure and HLA in healthy donors. Whole-study findings and limits: Subsequent analysis of the approximately 110 validation repertoires found a tendency for first-cohort TCR clusters to co-occur. The listing of about 150 TCR beta chains classed them as cytomegalovirus-associated. In vitro testing confirmed three CMV-associated chains as specific for CMV antigens. Cytomegalovirus status was reportedly diagnosed by the classifier with high specificity and sensitivity.

This TCR came from a woman under 30 in good health and CMV-seronegative. This chain links TRBV28 with TRBJ2-1, with TRBD2 matching over 8 bases. Sequencing was carried out using PBMCs. The CDR3 DNA follows: TGTGCCAGTCGCAATAGCGGGGCTATCTCCTACAATGAGCAGTTCTTC. It encodes CASRNSGAISYNEQFF.